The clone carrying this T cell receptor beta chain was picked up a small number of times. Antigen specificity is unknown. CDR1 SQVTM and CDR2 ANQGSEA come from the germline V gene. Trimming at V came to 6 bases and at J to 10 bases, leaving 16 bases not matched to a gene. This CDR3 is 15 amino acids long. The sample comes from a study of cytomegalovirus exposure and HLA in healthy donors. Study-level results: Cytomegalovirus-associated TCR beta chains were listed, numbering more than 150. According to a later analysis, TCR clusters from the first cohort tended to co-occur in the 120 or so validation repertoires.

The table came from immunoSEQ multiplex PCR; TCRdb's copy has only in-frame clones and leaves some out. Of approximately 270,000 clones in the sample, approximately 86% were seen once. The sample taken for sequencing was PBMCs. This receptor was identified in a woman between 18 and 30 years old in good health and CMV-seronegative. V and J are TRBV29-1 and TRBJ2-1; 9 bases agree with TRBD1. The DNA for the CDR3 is TGCAGCGTACCAATTCGGGACAGGGATCGATGGGAGCAGTTCTTC. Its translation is CSVPIRDRDRWEQFF.